The 24 T cell receptor beta chains presented below share a single source sample, sequenced in a study of blood T cell repertoires in COVID-19. This table comes from immunoSEQ multiplex PCR, and its TCRdb copy is limited to in-frame clones, with some not included. The sample yields some 270,000 clones, roughly 90% seen once. The sample consisted of PBMCs or T cells enriched from blood (not recorded which). These receptors all come from a woman aged 60-70 years who had recovered from COVID-19.

J is TRBJ1-5 and V is TRBV4-1; D call uncertain. Trimming cost V 8 bases and J 5 bases, with 13 bases left between them. CDR1 is MGHRA, CDR2 YSYEKL, per germline. This CDR3 has 13 residues. CDR3: CASGAPYYQPQHF. Written as DNA, the CDR3 is TGCGCCAGCGGAGCACCATATTATCAGCCCCAGCATTTT.

Only a few counts were recorded for this clone. The chain uses TRBV10-1 and TRBJ2-2; possible D gene TRBD2, 6 bases. This CDR3 is 15 amino acids long. V lost 2 bases, J lost 5 bases, and 12 bases lay in between. CDR1 WNHNN and CDR2 SYGVQD come from the germline V gene (reference sequence). As DNA, the CDR3 is TGCGCCAGCAGTGAGGGAGCGGGCCCGACCGGGGAGCTGTTTTTT. Protein: CASSEGAGPTGELFF.

This chain joins TRBV19 and TRBJ2-1, with 7 bases identical to TRBD2. The CDR3 is made up of 15 amino acids. Trimming at V came to 3 bases and at J to 4 bases, leaving 6 bases not matched to a gene. Germline CDR1 LNHDA, CDR2 SQIVND (reference sequence). CDR3 region: CASSIKEGGYNEQFF. DNA for the CDR3: TGTGCCAGTAGTATTAAGGAGGGAGGGTACAATGAGCAGTTCTTC.

The V gene is TRBV28, the J gene TRBJ2-3; 9 bases fit TRBD2. J gave up 8 bases and V 3 bases, and 3 bases lay outside the gene matches. The V gene's germline CDR1 is MDHEN and CDR2 SYDVKM. The CDR3 sequence is 13 residues long. The CDR3: CASSFRAGGTQYF. The CDR3 nucleotides read TGTGCCAGCAGTTTTCGAGCGGGGGGTACGCAGTATTTT.

This clone is a singleton in its sample. V and J are TRBV15 and TRBJ2-1; 8 nucleotides agree with TRBD2. This CDR3 contains 14 residues. In germline, CDR1 is LNHNV, CDR2 YYDKDF (reference sequence). V lost 3 bases and J lost 7; bases outside the gene matches: 5. This CDR3 is CATSRRGGGNEQFF. CDR3 in DNA: TGTGCCACCAGCAGGCGAGGCGGGGGGAATGAGCAGTTCTTC.

The gene calls are TRBV9 and TRBJ2-3; no reliable D call. Per germline, CDR1 SGDLS and CDR2 YYNGEE. The V and J ends lost 2 bases and 4 bases respectively, with 14 bases between them. The length of the CDR3 is 15 residues. The CDR3 is CASSVNHQWPDTQYF. The CDR3 DNA sequence: TGTGCCAGCAGCGTCAACCATCAATGGCCAGATACGCAGTATTTT.

This chain uses TRBV11-2 with TRBJ2-1; D is undetermined. From germline, CDR1 is SGHAT and CDR2 FQNNGV. The CDR3 spans 13 residues. Trimming stripped 0 bases from V and 8 bases from J, with 8 bases between. This chain's CDR3 is CASSLELGDEQFF. In nucleotides, the CDR3 is TGTGCCAGCAGCTTAGAGTTGGGCGATGAGCAGTTCTTC. Drawing the rest from reference TRBV11-2 and TRBJ2-1, the complete variable domain is EAGVAQSPRYKIIEKRQSVAFWCNPISGHATLYWYQQILGQGPKLLIQFQNNGVVDDSQLPKDRFSAERLKGVDSTLKIQPAKLEDSAVYLCASSLELGDEQFFGPGTRLTVL.

This chain links TRBV7-3 with TRBJ1-4, with D perhaps TRBD1 (6 bases). CDR1 is SGHTA, CDR2 FQGTGA, per germline. CDR3 length: 13 amino acids. Trimming cost V 5 bases and J 14 bases, with 18 bases left between them. CDR3 nucleotide sequence: TGTGCCAGCAGCCCAGGGGCGAGAGAAAGGCTGTTTTTT. Protein product: CASSPGARERLFF.

The chain uses TRBV5-1 and TRBJ1-2; 10 nucleotides match TRBD1. CDR3 length: 13 residues. Germline CDR1 reads SGHRS; CDR2 reads YFSETQ. With V trimmed by 4 bases and J by 6 bases, 3 bases remained unmatched. The CDR3: CASSGDRGDGYTF. The CDR3 bases are TGCGCCAGCAGCGGGGACAGGGGAGATGGCTACACCTTC.

This rearrangement joins TRBV6-4 to TRBJ1-6; a weak D match, TRBD1 (6 bases). The CDR3 length is 15 residues. V shed 7 bases and J shed 0 bases, with 10 bases lying between them. Germline V lookup: CDR1 MRHNA, CDR2 SNTAGT. CDR3 residues: CASKWDNSYNSPLHF. For the CDR3, the DNA is TGTGCCAGCAAATGGGACAACTCCTATAATTCACCCCTCCACTTT.

This rearrangement joins TRBV29-1 to TRBJ2-1, with D possibly being TRBD1 (5 bases). Germline V gene lookup returns CDR1 SQVTM and CDR2 ANQGSEA. The V and J ends lost 3 bases and 6 bases respectively, with 12 bases between them. The CDR3 has 13 amino acids. CDR3 sequence: CSVDYAGSNEQFF. The CDR3 DNA reads as TGCAGCGTTGATTATGCAGGGTCCAATGAGCAGTTCTTC.

Only one count was recorded for this clone. The genes are TRBV14 and TRBJ2-7; the D gene is possibly TRBD1 (5 bases). Trimming cost V 4 bases and J 7 bases, with 14 bases left between them. The germline V gene has CDR1 SGHDN and CDR2 FVKESK. CDR3 length: 13 residues. CDR3 in amino acids: CASSPRVVGEQYF. As DNA, the CDR3 is TGTGCCAGCAGCCCCAGGGTTGTGGGAGAGCAGTACTTC.

The CDR3 nucleotides are TGTGCCAGCAGTCAAGAGGTGGGGGCCGAGACCCAGTACTTC. Translating it yields CASSQEVGAETQYF. J is TRBJ2-5 and V is TRBV2, with D tentatively TRBD1 (6 bases). Germline values: CDR1 SNHLY, CDR2 FYNNEI. V lost 5 bases to trimming and J lost 5 bases, with 15 bases between them. This CDR3 has 14 amino acids.

The chain combines TRBV30 with TRBJ2-5; D gene ambiguous. In germline, CDR1 is GTSNPN, CDR2 SVGIG (reference sequence). The CDR3 has 12 residues. Trimming left V 5 bases short and J 5 bases short, with 12 bases between. CDR3 sequence: CAWADWPETQYF. The CDR3 DNA follows: TGTGCCTGGGCAGACTGGCCCGAGACCCAGTACTTC.

This clone has more than one count but fewer than ten. CDR3 sequence: CASSFSDSPQYF. CDR3 nucleotide sequence: TGTGCCAGCAGCTTTAGTGACAGCCCGCAGTACTTC. This sequence joins TRBV7-9 and TRBJ2-7, with a possible D match to TRBD1 (5 bases). Trimming took 3 bases from V and 9 from J, leaving 12 bases between them. Germline loops: CDR1 SEHNR, CDR2 FQNEAQ (reference sequence). The CDR3 runs to 12 residues.

Details on this clone: The sample carries other DNA sequences with the same CDR3. The J gene is TRBJ2-3, the V gene TRBV9, with 7 bases that match TRBD2. After removal of 0 bases from V and 2 bases from J, the junction contained 3 bases not matched to a gene. Germline CDR1 SGDLS, CDR2 YYNGEE. The CDR3 is made up of 15 amino acids. The CDR3 bases are TGTGCCAGCAGCGTAGGTCTAGCGGACACAGATACGCAGTATTTT. Translated, it gives CASSVGLADTDTQYF.

The rearrangement links TRBV21-1 to TRBJ2-7; the tabulated D call, TRBD2, remains unverified against the DNA. TRBV21-1 is noted as a pseudogene. The length of the CDR3 is 16 residues. The CDR3 here is CASSLGASGRIYEQYF. The CDR3 DNA sequence: TGTGCCAGCAGCCTAGGGGCTAGCGGGAGAATCTACGAGCAGTACTTC.

This clone has more than one count but fewer than ten. The rearrangement links TRBV19 to TRBJ1-1, with D perhaps TRBD1 (5 bases). The V gene lost 0 bases and the J gene lost 5 bases, with 10 bases spanning the gap. CDR1 is LNHDA, CDR2 SQIVND, per germline (reference sequence). The CDR3 spans 14 residues. The CDR3 loop reads CASSIDREVTEAFF. In DNA form, the CDR3 reads TGTGCCAGTAGTATAGACAGGGAAGTGACTGAAGCTTTCTTT.

The CDR3 DNA follows: TGTGCCACCAGCTCTAGTCAGGGGATATCTGGGGCCAACGTCCTGACTTTC. Translated, it gives CATSSSQGISGANVLTF. The chain uses TRBV24-1 and TRBJ2-6; a possible D gene is TRBD1 (6 bases). Germline CDR1 reads KGHDR; CDR2 reads SFDVKD. CDR3 size: 17 residues. Trimming took off 7 bases at V and 1 base at J, with 16 bases between the two ends.

The chain couples TRBV21-1 to TRBJ1-5; the tabulated D call, TRBD1, remains unverified against the DNA. TRBV21-1 is a pseudogene segment. The CDR3 has 16 residues. CDR3 sequence reads: CASSKDKGGGYQPQHF. The CDR3 DNA is TGTGCCAGCAGCAAAGACAAAGGGGGTGGTTATCAGCCCCAGCATTTT.

The chain recombines TRBV5-1 with TRBJ1-1; no definite D call. This CDR3 comprises 16 residues. Deletions cut 1 base from V and 0 bases from J, with 13 bases between. The germline CDR1 and CDR2 sequences are SGHRS and YFSETQ. The CDR3 sequence: CASSLSPGVMNTEAFF. DNA for the CDR3: TGCGCCAGCAGCTTGAGTCCCGGTGTCATGAACACTGAAGCTTTCTTT.

The CDR3 DNA reads TGTGCCAGCAGTACCCCTGGACAGGGGTACAATGAGCAGTTCTTC. Protein: CASSTPGQGYNEQFF. The chain carries TRBV2 and TRBJ2-1; 9 bases match TRBD1. There are 15 residues in the CDR3. Per germline, CDR1 SNHLY and CDR2 FYNNEI. J lost 4 bases, V lost 5 bases, and 6 bases had no gene match.

This chain uses TRBV7-9 with TRBJ1-2; D remains ambiguous. The CDR3 totals 17 residues. Germline-derived CDR1 and CDR2 are SEHNR and FQNEAQ (reference sequence). V was trimmed by 1 base and J by 3 bases, leaving 18 bases between them. The CDR3 is CASSLEASAARYYGYTF. The CDR3 region has the DNA TGTGCCAGCAGCTTAGAGGCGTCAGCGGCCAGGTACTATGGCTACACCTTC.

The rearrangement joins TRBV7-2 to TRBJ2-7; 12 positions agree with TRBD1. CDR1 and CDR2 (germline): SGHTA, FQGNSA. CDR3 length equals 16 residues. V lost 6 bases and J lost 7; bases outside the gene matches: 13. The CDR3 loop is CASSLVLGQGAREQYF. The CDR3 DNA is TGTGCCAGCAGTCTTGTCCTGGGACAGGGGGCGAGGGAGCAGTACTTC.